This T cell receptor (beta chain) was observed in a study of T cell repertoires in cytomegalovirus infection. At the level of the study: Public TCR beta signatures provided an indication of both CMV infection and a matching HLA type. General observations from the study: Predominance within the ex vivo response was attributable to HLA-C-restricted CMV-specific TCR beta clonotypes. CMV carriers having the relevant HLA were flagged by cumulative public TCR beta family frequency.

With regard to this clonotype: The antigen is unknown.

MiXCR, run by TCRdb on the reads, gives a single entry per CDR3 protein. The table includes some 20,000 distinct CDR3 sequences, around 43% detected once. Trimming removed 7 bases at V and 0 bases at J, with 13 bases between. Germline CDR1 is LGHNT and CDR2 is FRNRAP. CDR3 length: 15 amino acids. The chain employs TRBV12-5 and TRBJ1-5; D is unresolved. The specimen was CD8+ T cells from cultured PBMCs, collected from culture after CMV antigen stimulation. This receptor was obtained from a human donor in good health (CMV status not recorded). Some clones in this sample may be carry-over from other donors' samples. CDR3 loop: CASATGVYSNQPQHF. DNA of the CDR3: TGTGCTAGTGCCACTGGTGTTTATAGCAATCAGCCCCAGCATTTT.